The 26 T cell receptor beta chains listed next were all sequenced from one sample in a study of immune evolution from preneoplasia to lung adenocarcinoma. Produced via immunoSEQ multiplex PCR; TCRdb's table is partial and in-frame only. The table records 9,800 or so clones, approximately 79% of them present only once. The specimen was FFPE lung adenocarcinoma in situ tissue. Source of these receptors: a person of 80 years or more with lung adenocarcinoma.

This clone occurred a few times. This chain joins TRBV7-8 and TRBJ1-4, with 7 bases fitting TRBD1. This CDR3 is built from 15 residues. Germline values: CDR1 SGHVS, CDR2 FQNEAQ. V shed 5 bases and J 6 bases; nucleotides not matched to a gene: 9. The CDR3 bases are TGTGCCAGCAGCGCACTACAGGGGAACGATGAAAAACTGTTTTTT. Amino acids: CASSALQGNDEKLFF. Full variable domain (missing parts from reference TRBV7-8 and TRBJ1-4): GAGVSQSPRYKVAKRGQDVALRCDPISGHVSLFWYQQALGQGPEFLTYFQNEAQLDKSGLPSDRFFAERPEGSVSTLKIQRTQQEDSAVYLCASSALQGNDEKLFFGSGTQLSVL.

The CDR3 sequence is CATSRHEQFF. CDR3 DNA sequence: TGTGCCACCAGCAGACATGAGCAGTTCTTC. The V and J genes are TRBV15 and TRBJ2-1; D gene unclear. The CDR3 covers 10 residues. Germline values: CDR1 LNHNV, CDR2 YYDKDF (reference sequence). The V gene lost 2 bases and the J gene lost 8 bases, with 1 base spanning the gap.

This chain links TRBV27 with TRBJ1-2, with D possibly TRBD1 on 6 matching bases. Trimming cost V 6 bases and J 2 bases, with 16 bases left between them. The CDR3 sequence is 15 residues long. Germline lookup yields CDR1 MNHEY and CDR2 SMNVEV (reference sequence). Here the CDR3 reads CASSLNYDRNYGYTF. Here the CDR3 DNA reads TGTGCCAGCAGCTTGAATTATGACAGGAACTATGGCTACACCTTC.

The chain links TRBV5-4 to TRBJ1-3; TRBD1 might be the D (5 bases). V dropped 4 bases and J dropped 0 bases, with 11 bases sitting between them. Germline V gene data show CDR1 as SGHNT and CDR2 as YYREEE (reference sequence). There are 15 residues in the CDR3. DNA for the CDR3: TGTGCCAGCAGCCGCGGGACTCACTCTGGAAACACCATATATTTT. Its protein is CASSRGTHSGNTIYF.

This clone appeared once. The chain has TRBV18 and TRBJ2-6, with D unclear. Per the germline V gene, CDR1 is KGHSH and CDR2 is LQKENI. The germline V and J ends were trimmed by 4 bases and 0 bases, with 7 bases remaining between them. This CDR3 has 15 residues. The DNA for the CDR3 is TGTGCCAGCTCACAGTCGGGCTCTGGGGCCAACGTCCTGACTTTC. This encodes CASSQSGSGANVLTF.

This clone was counted a few times. CDR3 protein: CASMGFQAGGEQYF. CDR3 DNA sequence: TGTGCCAGCATGGGATTTCAGGCAGGAGGGGAGCAGTACTTC. The chain joins TRBV28 to TRBJ2-7; D is possibly TRBD2 (6 bases). The CDR3 length is 14 residues. Trimming took off 7 bases at V and 7 bases at J, with 20 bases between the two ends. Germline V gives CDR1 MDHEN, CDR2 SYDVKM.

This rearrangement joins TRBV7-2 to TRBJ2-7; 9 nucleotides align to TRBD1. V lost 5 bases, J lost 5 bases, and 10 bases stayed unmatched. Germline assignment: CDR1 SGHTA and CDR2 FQGNSA. The CDR3 contains 15 residues. The CDR3 loop reads CASSPRGDREDEQYF. CDR3 nucleotide sequence: TGTGCCAGCAGCCCCCGGGGGGACAGGGAGGACGAGCAGTACTTC.

This chain connects TRBV19 to TRBJ1-5; 7 nucleotides line up with TRBD1. In germline, CDR1 is LNHDA, CDR2 SQIVND (reference sequence). V was pared by 7 bases and J by 9 bases, with 12 bases of the junction left unmatched. This CDR3 is built from 14 residues. The DNA of the CDR3 is TGTGCCAGTACACAGGAAACAGGGGTGCGGCCCCAGCATTTT. Translated, it gives CASTQETGVRPQHF.

V usage is TRBV7-9 and J usage is TRBJ1-2; D gene ambiguous. CDR1 and CDR2 (germline): SEHNR, FQNEAQ (reference sequence). The V and J ends lost 5 bases and 4 bases respectively, with 8 bases between them. CDR3 length: 12 residues. The CDR3, as DNA: TGTGCCAGCAGCCAAATAACCTATGGCTACACCTTC. This sequence encodes CASSQITYGYTF.

The rearrangement joins TRBV9 to TRBJ2-6; 9 positions match TRBD1. The CDR3 contains 18 residues. V gave up 9 bases and J gave up 0 bases; unmatched junction bases: 13. Germline assignment: CDR1 SGDLS and CDR2 YYNGEE. For the CDR3, the DNA is TGTGCCAACCCAGGGGGACAGGGCGATTTCTCTGGGGCCAACGTCCTGACTTTC. Amino acid sequence: CANPGGQGDFSGANVLTF.

The CDR3 here is CASSDKNDEKLFF. CDR3 sequence (DNA): TGTGCCAGCAGTGACAAGAATGATGAAAAACTGTTTTTT. The rearrangement links TRBV28 to TRBJ1-4, with D uncertain. The germline CDR1 and CDR2 sequences are MDHEN and SYDVKM. Trimming pared 5 bases from V and 6 bases from J, leaving 10 bases between. The CDR3 is 13 amino acids. Using reference TRBV28 and TRBJ1-4 for the parts outside the CDR3, the full variable domain is DVKVTQSSRYLVKRTGEKVFLECVQDMDHENMFWYRQDPGLGLRLIYFSYDVKMKEKGDIPEGYSVSREKKERFSLILESASTNQTSMYLCASSDKNDEKLFFGSGTQLSVL.

V is TRBV2 and J is TRBJ2-5, with D possibly TRBD1 on 5 matching bases. The germline V gene has CDR1 SNHLY and CDR2 FYNNEI. Trimming pared 4 bases from V and 5 bases from J, leaving 11 bases between. The CDR3 covers 13 residues. Here the CDR3 DNA reads TGTGCCAGCAGTGGACAGCCCGAGGAGACCCAGTACTTC. It yields the protein CASSGQPEETQYF.

CDR3 loop: CASSHAFGQGNSPLHF. CDR3 bases: TGTGCCAGCAGTCACGCCTTCGGACAGGGAAATTCACCCCTCCACTTT. The V gene is TRBV6-6, the J gene TRBJ1-6; TRBD1 aligns across 8 bases. Trimming cost V 5 bases and J 7 bases; bases outside gene matches: 10. Germline values: CDR1 MNHNY, CDR2 SVGAGI (reference sequence). The CDR3 runs to 16 residues.

The chain employs TRBV7-8 and TRBJ1-5; D unresolved. Trimming cost V 3 bases and J 5 bases, with 8 bases left between them. The CDR3 covers 13 residues. CDR1 is SGHVS and CDR2 is FQNEAQ in the germline V gene. This CDR3 is CASSFAGDQPQHF. The CDR3 nucleotides are TGTGCCAGCAGCTTTGCGGGTGATCAGCCCCAGCATTTT.

The chain is built from TRBV29-1 and TRBJ2-3; D gene uncertain. V lost 0 bases and J lost 2, with 3 bases in between. Germline lookup yields CDR1 SQVTM and CDR2 ANQGSEA. CDR3 size: 12 residues. CDR3 residues: CSVEDNTDTQYF. The CDR3 DNA sequence: TGCAGCGTTGAAGATAACACAGATACGCAGTATTTT.

The chain carries TRBV28 and TRBJ1-4; tentatively, D is TRBD1 (5 bases). Trimming took 8 bases from V and 7 from J, leaving 17 bases between them. The CDR3 has 14 residues. The germline V gene has CDR1 MDHEN and CDR2 SYDVKM. The CDR3 loop is CASADRAQGEKLFF. The DNA for the CDR3 is TGTGCCAGCGCTGATAGAGCCCAGGGTGAAAAACTGTTTTTT.

The chain joins TRBV9 to TRBJ2-3, with a possible D match to TRBD2 (6 bases). The CDR3 length is 16 residues. The germline V gene encodes CDR1 SGDLS and CDR2 YYNGEE. V lost 0 bases and J 2 bases, leaving 13 bases between the germline ends. The CDR3 nucleotides read TGTGCCAGCAGCGTAGACGGAGGGGCTTTCACAGATACGCAGTATTTT. Its protein is CASSVDGGAFTDTQYF.

The rearrangement uses TRBV4-3 and TRBJ1-3, with TRBD1 as a possible D gene (5 bases). The CDR3 has 15 amino acids. The germline V gene has CDR1 LGHNA and CDR2 YSLEER. Trimming cost V 2 bases and J 4 bases, with 12 bases left between them. The CDR3 here is CASSQYQGEGNTIYF. Here the CDR3 DNA reads TGCGCCAGCAGCCAATATCAGGGAGAGGGAAACACCATATATTTT.

CDR3 bases: TGTGCCAGCACTGGGGCCGGGGCTAACTATGGCTACACCTTC. It translates to CASTGAGANYGYTF. The V gene is TRBV6-6, the J gene TRBJ1-2, with D perhaps matching TRBD1 (5 bases). This CDR3 has 14 amino acids. Trimming removed 7 bases at V and 0 bases at J, with 12 bases between. Germline V lookup: CDR1 MNHNY, CDR2 SVGAGI (reference sequence).

The chain joins TRBV9 to TRBJ2-3; 9 positions agree with TRBD2. CDR3 size: 14 residues. Germline V gives CDR1 SGDLS, CDR2 YYNGEE. With 1 base clipped from V and 7 bases from J, the junction kept 4 bases outside the gene matches. CDR3 loop: CASSVSGGRHTQYF. The CDR3 nucleotides read TGTGCCAGCAGCGTAAGCGGGGGGCGTCATACGCAGTATTTT.

This clone was picked up one time. V is TRBV5-4 and J is TRBJ2-6, with D perhaps TRBD1 (6 bases). V lost 4 bases and J lost 1, with 9 bases in between. Germline loops: CDR1 SGHNT, CDR2 YYREEE (reference sequence). The CDR3 runs to 15 residues. The CDR3 sequence: CASSRQDSGANVLTF. The CDR3 DNA is TGTGCCAGCAGCCGACAGGATTCTGGGGCCAACGTCCTGACTTTC.

V gene TRBV4-2 combines with J gene TRBJ2-5; D might be TRBD2 (5 bases). Germline V gene sequence: CDR1 LGHNA, CDR2 YNFKEQ. CDR3 size: 15 residues. V was cut by 3 bases and J by 3 bases, with 14 bases left in between. CDR3 in DNA: TGTGCCAGCAGCCAGCGTACAATCGGGGAAGAGACCCAGTACTTC. Translation gives CASSQRTIGEETQYF.

This clone occurred a few times. For the CDR3, the DNA is TGTGCCAGCAGCTTAGTTCCAGGGTTGACAGATACGCAGTATTTT. The encoded protein is CASSLVPGLTDTQYF. The chain links TRBV11-1 to TRBJ2-3, with D possibly being TRBD1 (5 bases). CDR1 and CDR2 (germline): SGHAT, FQDESV (reference sequence). Trimming took 1 base from V and 3 from J, leaving 11 bases between them. The CDR3 covers 15 residues.

This chain connects TRBV5-8 to TRBJ2-6; no reliable D call. Between the trimmed V and J ends, which lost 0 bases and 0 bases, there was a span of 7 bases. The CDR3 is 16 amino acids. Germline V lookup: CDR1 SGHTS, CDR2 YDEGEE. In DNA, the CDR3 is TGTGCCAGCAGCTTGGGGTGGAGCTCTGGGGCCAACGTCCTGACTTTC. Its translation is CASSLGWSSGANVLTF.

Only a few counts were recorded for this clone. The chain joins TRBV5-4 to TRBJ1-2, with D hard to call. The CDR3 loop spans 15 amino acids. Per the germline V gene, CDR1 is SGHNT and CDR2 is YYREEE (reference sequence). V lost 1 base to trimming and J lost 6 bases, with 16 bases between them. CDR3 nucleotide sequence: TGTGCCAGCAGCTTGAGCGGTTCGAGGGCAAATGGCTACACCTTC. Translation gives CASSLSGSRANGYTF.

The gene calls are TRBV4-3 and TRBJ2-7; weak D call: TRBD1 (6 bases). Germline V gene data show CDR1 as LGHNA and CDR2 as YSLEER. The CDR3 sequence is 14 residues long. Trimming took off 0 bases at V and 3 bases at J, with 9 bases between the two ends. The CDR3 spells CASSQDTGFYEQYF. For the CDR3, the DNA is TGCGCCAGCAGCCAAGATACAGGGTTCTACGAGCAGTACTTC.